These 30 T cell receptor beta chains came from one sample sequenced in a study of T-cell memory formation after mild COVID-19. Each CDR3 protein gets one entry after TCRdb re-called the 5' RACE reads with MiXCR. The repertoire holds over 150,000 distinct CDR3 sequences, 15% to 20% seen once, with 3% to 4% in the top ten. Sequencing was done on a sample of PBMCs or a T cell subset sorted from them (not recorded which). The receptors here all came from a man younger than 35 who had mild COVID-19 (a few samples of this study predate the infection). Cell type and time point are not known.

This clonotype showed up just a few times. The CDR3: CSASLGRETQYF. The CDR3 DNA reads as TGCAGTGCTAGTTTGGGCCGGGAGACCCAGTACTTC. The J gene is TRBJ2-5, the V gene TRBV20-1; D not resolved. This CDR3 region has 12 residues. CDR1 is DFQATT and CDR2 is SNEGSKA in the germline V gene (reference sequence). V gave up 3 bases and J gave up 5 bases, with 10 bases separating them.

This clonotype was observed a single time. The V call is TRBV5-1, the J call TRBJ2-1; a possible D gene is TRBD2 (6 bases). V dropped 2 bases and J dropped 2 bases, with 11 bases sitting between them. This CDR3 comprises 15 residues. Germline V gives CDR1 SGHRS, CDR2 YFSETQ. CDR3 region: CASSLRGEPYNEQFF. The DNA for the CDR3 is TGCGCCAGCAGCTTACGCGGGGAGCCCTACAATGAGCAGTTCTTC.

This clonotype was counted at least ten times. The CDR3 nucleotides read TGTGCCAGCAGTTCAACAGGGTTGGGAGAGACCCAGTACTTC. Protein sequence: CASSSTGLGETQYF. The chain carries TRBV27 and TRBJ2-5; possible D gene TRBD1, 6 bases. The CDR3 totals 14 residues. V lost 4 bases, J lost 4 bases, and 13 bases lay in between. Germline values: CDR1 MNHEY, CDR2 SMNVEV (reference sequence).

This clonotype was seen ten or more times. This chain links TRBV20-1 with TRBJ1-4, with D possibly TRBD1 on 5 matching bases. The CDR3 covers 14 residues. Germline values: CDR1 DFQATT, CDR2 SNEGSKA (reference sequence). Trimming removed 0 bases from V and 8 bases from J, with 13 bases in between. As DNA, the CDR3 is TGCAGTGCTAGAGATCCCAGGGTCGAAGAAAAACTGTTTTTT. Translated, it gives CSARDPRVEEKLFF.

This clonotype was seen at least ten times. The chain links TRBV3-1 to TRBJ1-1; no reliable D call. The V end was cut by 3 bases, the J end by 6 bases, with 8 bases between. CDR3 length equals 12 residues. CDR1 and CDR2 (germline): LGHDT, YNNKEL (reference sequence). This CDR3 reads CASSQTSAEAFF. The CDR3 DNA sequence: TGTGCCAGCAGCCAGACCAGCGCTGAAGCTTTCTTT.

The rearrangement joins TRBV7-2 to TRBJ2-5; D perhaps matches TRBD2 (6 bases). The CDR3 extends over 15 amino acids. V was cut by 5 bases and J by 0 bases, with 13 bases left in between. Germline loops: CDR1 SGHTA, CDR2 FQGNSA. The CDR3 loop reads CASSPLGGYQETQYF. The CDR3 DNA sequence: TGTGCCAGCAGCCCGTTAGGAGGGTACCAAGAGACCCAGTACTTC.

This clonotype was detected once. The chain employs TRBV6-5 and TRBJ1-2; D might be TRBD1 (5 bases). Germline assignment: CDR1 MNHEY and CDR2 SVGAGI. Trimming cost V 7 bases and J 0 bases, with 12 bases left between them. The CDR3 is 14 amino acids. The CDR3 bases are TGTGCCAGCACCACGACAGTCCCTAACTATGGCTACACCTTC. Residues: CASTTTVPNYGYTF.

This clonotype has more than one count but fewer than ten. J is TRBJ2-1 and V is TRBV6-5; D possibly corresponds to TRBD2 (6 bases). The V end lost 2 bases, the J end lost 12 bases, and 14 bases lay between the germline ends. This CDR3 is 13 amino acids long. Germline loops: CDR1 MNHEY, CDR2 SVGAGI. CDR3 region: CASSYGRGFVQFF. DNA for the CDR3: TGTGCCAGCAGTTACGGGCGGGGTTTTGTGCAGTTCTTC.

J is TRBJ2-5 and V is TRBV10-3; TRBD2 matches at 7 bases. Germline V lookup: CDR1 ENHRY, CDR2 SYGVKD. The CDR3 sequence is 15 residues long. With 3 bases clipped from V and 4 bases from J, the junction kept 8 bases outside the gene matches. The CDR3 DNA reads as TGTGCCATCAGTGAATGGGAGGGGCTAGCAGAGACCCAGTACTTC. This gives the protein CAISEWEGLAETQYF.

This clonotype was seen ten or more times. This sequence joins TRBV6-6 and TRBJ1-3; perhaps TRBD1 as D (5 bases). Trimming removed 6 bases at V and 3 bases at J, with 15 bases between. CDR1 MNHNY and CDR2 SVGAGI come from the germline V gene (reference sequence). The CDR3 spans 15 residues. DNA for the CDR3: TGTGCCAGCAGCGACTCTGACAGTTTTGGAAACACCATATATTTT. This sequence encodes CASSDSDSFGNTIYF.

The chain couples TRBV20-1 to TRBJ1-6, with unresolved D. The CDR3 consists of 14 residues. The V end lost 5 bases, the J end lost 0 bases, and 8 bases lay between the germline ends. The germline gives CDR1 DFQATT, CDR2 SNEGSKA (reference sequence). In DNA, the CDR3 is TGCAGTGCTGAGCTCAGCTCCTATAATTCACCCCTCCACTTT. It specifies CSAELSSYNSPLHF.

The chain recombines TRBV20-1 with TRBJ2-7, with D hard to call. The V end was cut by 3 bases, the J end by 0 bases, with 12 bases between. The germline V gene has CDR1 DFQATT and CDR2 SNEGSKA (reference sequence). This CDR3 spans 14 amino acids. The CDR3 DNA reads TGCAGTGCTAGGTCCCAGATGATCTCCTACGAGCAGTACTTC. This codes for CSARSQMISYEQYF.

Ten or more counts support this clonotype. V usage is TRBV6-6 and J usage is TRBJ2-1; D might be TRBD2 (5 bases). The CDR3 sequence is 15 residues long. Trimming took off 4 bases at V and 2 bases at J, with 12 bases between the two ends. Germline values: CDR1 MNHNY, CDR2 SVGAGI (reference sequence). This CDR3 reads CASSSEDEPYNEQFF. CDR3 nucleotides: TGTGCCAGCAGTTCGGAGGATGAGCCCTACAATGAGCAGTTCTTC.

This chain joins TRBV4-2 and TRBJ1-1; 8 positions match TRBD1. J gave up 5 bases and V 5 bases, and 10 bases lay outside the gene matches. CDR1 is LGHNA and CDR2 is YNFKEQ in the germline V gene. The CDR3 sequence is 15 residues long. CDR3 bases: TGTGCCAGCAGCGAGGTCCAGGGGGCTGGAACTGAAGCTTTCTTT. Its protein is CASSEVQGAGTEAFF.

The chain has TRBV7-8 and TRBJ2-5; 10 bases agree with TRBD2. V shed 4 bases, J shed 4 bases, and the junction held 9 bases outside the gene matches. The germline V gene has CDR1 SGHVS and CDR2 FQNEAQ. CDR3 size: 16 residues. CDR3 DNA: TGTGCCAGCAGCTCGGAGCGGGGGGGCCTCCGAGAGACCCAGTACTTC. The encoded protein is CASSSERGGLRETQYF.

This sequence joins TRBV7-2 and TRBJ2-3, with D perhaps TRBD2 (5 bases). V was cut by 5 bases and J by 0 bases, with 12 bases left in between. Germline CDR1 and CDR2: SGHTA and FQGNSA. The CDR3 consists of 15 residues. CDR3 DNA: TGTGCCAGCAGCAAACGGGCGGGCAGCACAGATACGCAGTATTTT. The encoded protein is CASSKRAGSTDTQYF.

The V gene is TRBV23-1, the J gene TRBJ2-5, with D possibly called TRBD1 or TRBD2 (6 bases each). TRBV23-1 is labeled an ORF, and its function is uncertain. The V end lost 8 bases, the J end lost 5 bases, and 12 bases lay between the germline ends. CDR3 length equals 12 residues. CDR3 in amino acids: CASRRGEETQYF. The CDR3 region has the DNA TGCGCCAGCCGGAGGGGGGAGGAGACCCAGTACTTC.

The genes are TRBV28 and TRBJ1-5; no clear D gene. Trimming took off 1 base at V and 4 bases at J, with 11 bases between the two ends. The CDR3 extends over 15 amino acids. From germline, CDR1 is MDHEN and CDR2 SYDVKM. The CDR3 nucleotides are TGTGCCAGCAGTTTATCGGGGATTCGGAATCAGCCCCAGCATTTT. This sequence encodes CASSLSGIRNQPQHF. Based on the CDR3 plus reference TRBV28 and TRBJ1-5, the full variable domain is DVKVTQSSRYLVKRTGEKVFLECVQDMDHENMFWYRQDPGLGLRLIYFSYDVKMKEKGDIPEGYSVSREKKERFSLILESASTNQTSMYLCASSLSGIRNQPQHFGDGTRLSIL.

This clonotype was observed many times. The chain couples TRBV2 to TRBJ2-7; TRBD2 might be the D (7 bases). Germline V CDR1 and CDR2: SNHLY, FYNNEI. Trimming took off 4 bases at V and 2 bases at J, with 9 bases between the two ends. There are 13 residues in the CDR3. The CDR3: CASSGGGPYEQYF. DNA for the CDR3: TGTGCCAGCAGTGGGGGGGGCCCCTACGAGCAGTACTTC.

A remark on this clonotype: The germline gene is not matched at one end of the junction; a read error may be the cause. The CDR3 spells CASSLVRGGRFSNTEALF. CDR3 coding DNA: TGTGCCAGCAGCTTAGTCAGAGGAGGCCGATTCAGTAACACTGAAGCTTTATTT. The chain recombines TRBV7-9 with TRBJ1-1; D ambiguous. This CDR3 spans 18 amino acids. CDR1 is SEHNR and CDR2 is FQNEAQ in the germline V gene (reference sequence). The full variable domain, in which reference TRBV7-9 and TRBJ1-1 provide the parts outside the CDR3, is DTGVSQNPRHKITKRGQNVTFRCDPISEHNRLYWYRQTLGQGPEFLTYFQNEAQLEKSRLLSDRFSAERPKGSFSTLEIQRTEQGDSAMYLCASSLVRGGRFSNTEALFGQGTRLTVV.

The rearrangement uses TRBV9 and TRBJ1-1, with D possibly matching TRBD1 (5 bases). This CDR3 has 14 residues. The germline V gene has CDR1 SGDLS and CDR2 YYNGEE. The V end lost 3 bases, the J end lost 7 bases, and 16 bases lay between the germline ends. The CDR3, as DNA: TGTGCCAGCAGCGCCACGCTCCGGGACCGTGAAGCTTTCTTT. Protein: CASSATLRDREAFF.

The chain joins TRBV30 to TRBJ1-1; TRBD1 aligns across 7 bases. The CDR3 loop spans 12 amino acids. Germline trimming cut 3 bases from V and 9 bases from J; bases unmatched to any gene: 7. From germline, CDR1 is GTSNPN and CDR2 SVGIG (reference sequence). CDR3 DNA: TGTGCCTGGAGCGCGCAGGGGGGAAAAGCTTTCTTT. Residues: CAWSAQGGKAFF.

The chain is built from TRBV3-1 and TRBJ1-1; unclear D gene. Germline CDR1 is LGHDT and CDR2 is YNNKEL (reference sequence). Deletions cut 1 base from V and 7 bases from J, with 10 bases between. The length of the CDR3 is 13 residues. Here the CDR3 reads CASSQGAGIEAFF. The CDR3 coding sequence is TGTGCCAGCAGCCAAGGTGCGGGGATTGAAGCTTTCTTT. The whole variable domain, remainder taken from reference TRBV3-1 and TRBJ1-1, is DTAVSQTPKYLVTQMGNDKSIKCEQNLGHDTMYWYKQDSKKFLKIMFSYNNKELIINETVPNRFSPKSPDKAHLNLHINSLELGDSAVYFCASSQGAGIEAFFGQGTRLTVV.

This chain joins TRBV19 and TRBJ2-1; 9 nucleotides align to TRBD2. V was clipped by 3 bases and J by 2 bases; unmatched bases: 5. The CDR3 has 16 amino acids. Germline assignment: CDR1 LNHDA and CDR2 SQIVND (reference sequence). CDR3 protein: CASSMSAGGPYNEQFF. The CDR3 DNA sequence: TGTGCCAGTAGTATGTCGGCGGGGGGGCCCTACAATGAGCAGTTCTTC.

This clonotype was detected only a few times. This chain links TRBV20-1 with TRBJ2-5, with a tentative D call TRBD2 (5 bases). V shed 1 base and J shed 4 bases, with 13 bases lying between them. The CDR3 spans 14 residues. From germline, CDR1 is DFQATT and CDR2 SNEGSKA (reference sequence). The CDR3, as DNA: TGCAGTGCTAGAGTTGAGGGCGTGGGAGAGACCCAGTACTTC. It codes for CSARVEGVGETQYF.

This CDR3 is CASSYTGQLNQPQHF. CDR3 sequence (DNA): TGTGCCAGCAGTTACACGGGACAACTAAATCAGCCCCAGCATTTT. The chain couples TRBV6-5 to TRBJ1-5, with D possibly matching TRBD1 (6 bases). Germline V gene sequence: CDR1 MNHEY, CDR2 SVGAGI. This CDR3 spans 15 amino acids. Trimming took off 2 bases at V and 4 bases at J, with 12 bases between the two ends.

The gene calls are TRBV9 and TRBJ1-6; no reliable D call. Germline V gives CDR1 SGDLS, CDR2 YYNGEE. The CDR3 is 16 residues long. Trimming left V 0 bases short and J 7 bases short, with 14 bases between. In DNA, the CDR3 is TGTGCCAGCAGCGTAGCCCCCTCTGGGTCGAATTCACCCCTCCACTTT. Translating gives CASSVAPSGSNSPLHF.

This clonotype has more than one count but fewer than ten. The chain uses TRBV10-1 and TRBJ2-3, with D possibly matching TRBD2 (6 bases). Per germline, CDR1 WNHNN and CDR2 SYGVQD (reference sequence). V shed 2 bases and J shed 4 bases, with 16 bases lying between them. The CDR3 is 16 amino acids. The CDR3 DNA reads TGCGCCAGCAGTGAGGGGTCGGGAGCGTCTGCAGATACGCAGTATTTT. Its protein is CASSEGSGASADTQYF.

The V and J genes are TRBV2 and TRBJ1-5; no definite D call. This CDR3 is built from 15 residues. Germline assignment: CDR1 SNHLY and CDR2 FYNNEI. Trimming took off 3 bases at V and 7 bases at J, with 16 bases between the two ends. For the CDR3, the DNA is TGTGCCAGCAGTGACAGGACCCGAGAGGTCCAGCCCCAGCATTTT. Protein: CASSDRTREVQPQHF.

The chain carries TRBV5-5 and TRBJ2-7; 8 nucleotides agree with TRBD2. Germline V gene sequence: CDR1 SGHKS, CDR2 YYEKEE (reference sequence). With V trimmed by 4 bases and J by 3 bases, 6 bases remained unmatched. The CDR3 length is 14 residues. The CDR3 protein is CASSPGGRIYEQYV. CDR3 sequence (DNA): TGTGCCAGCAGCCCGGGGGGGCGTATCTACGAGCAGTACGTC.